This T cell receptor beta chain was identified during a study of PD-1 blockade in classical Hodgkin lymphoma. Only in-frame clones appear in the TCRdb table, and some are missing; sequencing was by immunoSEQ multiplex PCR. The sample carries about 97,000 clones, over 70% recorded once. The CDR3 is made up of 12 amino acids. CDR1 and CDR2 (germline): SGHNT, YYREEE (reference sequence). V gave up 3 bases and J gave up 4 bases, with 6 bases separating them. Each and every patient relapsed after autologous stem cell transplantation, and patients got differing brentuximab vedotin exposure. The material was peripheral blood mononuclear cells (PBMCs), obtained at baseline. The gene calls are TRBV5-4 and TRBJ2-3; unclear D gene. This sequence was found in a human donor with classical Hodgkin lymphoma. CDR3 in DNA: TGTGCCAGCAGCTCTAGGGCAGATACGCAGTATTTT. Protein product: CASSSRADTQYF.